This T cell receptor beta chain was sequenced for a study of human T cells and chemical hapten exposure. Study-wide results and limits: Patch test scores rose with PT1 expanded TCR counts, a positive correlation.

Each CDR3 protein is one row after TCRdb ran MiXCR on the RACE reads. The sample has a few hundred thousand distinct CDR3 sequences, roughly 8% seen once; the top ten hold roughly 1.2%. Worth noting for this clonotype: As yet, its antigen is unknown.

Trimming shortened V by 0 bases and J by 3 bases, and 11 bases separated the two germline ends. The CDR3 consists of 15 residues. CDR1 and CDR2 (germline): SGHVS, FQNEAQ. Time point: pre-sensitization, week 0. The treatment here: therapeutic diphenylcyclopropenone sensitization with weekly scalp DPC. The V and J genes are TRBV7-8 and TRBJ1-1, with D unresolved. The specimen was whole blood, collected in connection with sensitization to the hapten diphenylcyclopropenone (DPC). The sequence was obtained from a young man with alopecia areata. Some clones in this sample may be carry-over from other donors' samples. DNA for the CDR3: TGTGCCAGCAGCTTAGCGGAGGGTTTCGACACTGAAGCTTTCTTT. Protein product: CASSLAEGFDTEAFF.